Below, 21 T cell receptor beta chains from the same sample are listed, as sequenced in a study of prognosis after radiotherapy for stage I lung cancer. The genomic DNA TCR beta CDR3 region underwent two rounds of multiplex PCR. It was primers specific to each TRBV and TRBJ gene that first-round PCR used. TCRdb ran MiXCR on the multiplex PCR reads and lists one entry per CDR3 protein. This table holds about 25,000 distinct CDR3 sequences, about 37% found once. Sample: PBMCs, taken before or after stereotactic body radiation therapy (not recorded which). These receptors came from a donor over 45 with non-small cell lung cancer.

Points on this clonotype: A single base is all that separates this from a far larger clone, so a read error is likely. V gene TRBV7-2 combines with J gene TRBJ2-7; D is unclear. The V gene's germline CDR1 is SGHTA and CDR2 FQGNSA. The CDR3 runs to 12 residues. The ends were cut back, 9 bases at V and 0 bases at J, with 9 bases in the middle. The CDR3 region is CARSPNSYEQYF. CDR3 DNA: TGTGCCAGAAGCCCCAACTCCTACGAGCAGTACTTC.

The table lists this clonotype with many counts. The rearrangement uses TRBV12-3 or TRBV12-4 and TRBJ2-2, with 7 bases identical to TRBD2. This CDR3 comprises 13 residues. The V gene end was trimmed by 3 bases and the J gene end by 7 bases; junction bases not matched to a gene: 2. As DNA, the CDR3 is TGTGCCAGCAGTTTTGTAGCGGGCGGGGAGCTGTTTTTT. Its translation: CASSFVAGGELFF.

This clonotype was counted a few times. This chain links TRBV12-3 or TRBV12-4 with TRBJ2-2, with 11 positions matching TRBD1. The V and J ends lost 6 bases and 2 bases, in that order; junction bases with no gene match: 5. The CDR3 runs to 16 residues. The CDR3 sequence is CASRAGQGANTGELFF. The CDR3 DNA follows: TGTGCCAGCAGAGCCGGACAGGGGGCTAACACCGGGGAGCTGTTTTTT.

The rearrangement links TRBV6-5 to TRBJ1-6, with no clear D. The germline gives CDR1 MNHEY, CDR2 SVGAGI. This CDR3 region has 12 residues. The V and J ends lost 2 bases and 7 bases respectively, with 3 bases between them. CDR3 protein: CASSYLNSPLHF. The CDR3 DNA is TGTGCCAGCAGTTACCTAAATTCACCCCTCCACTTT.

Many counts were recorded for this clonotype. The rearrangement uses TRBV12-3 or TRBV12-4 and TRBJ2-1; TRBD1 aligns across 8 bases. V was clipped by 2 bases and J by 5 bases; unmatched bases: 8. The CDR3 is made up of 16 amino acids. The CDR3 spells CASSLLGDRIHNEQFF. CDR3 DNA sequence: TGTGCCAGCAGTTTATTGGGGGACAGGATCCACAATGAGCAGTTCTTC.

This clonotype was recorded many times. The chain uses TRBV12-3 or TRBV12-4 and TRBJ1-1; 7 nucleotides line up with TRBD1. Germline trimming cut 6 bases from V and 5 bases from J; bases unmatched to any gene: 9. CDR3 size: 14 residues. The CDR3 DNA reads TGTGCCAGCAGGCTCCGACAGGGAGGGACTGAAGCTTTCTTT. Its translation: CASRLRQGGTEAFF.

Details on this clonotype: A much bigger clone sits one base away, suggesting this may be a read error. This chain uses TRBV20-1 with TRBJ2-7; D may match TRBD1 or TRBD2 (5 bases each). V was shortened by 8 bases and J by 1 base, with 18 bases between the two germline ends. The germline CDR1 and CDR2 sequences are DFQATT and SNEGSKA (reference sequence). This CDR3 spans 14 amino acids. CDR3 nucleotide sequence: TGCAGTATACTCCGGGACCCCAAGTCCTACGAGCAGTACTTC. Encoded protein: CSILRDPKSYEQYF.

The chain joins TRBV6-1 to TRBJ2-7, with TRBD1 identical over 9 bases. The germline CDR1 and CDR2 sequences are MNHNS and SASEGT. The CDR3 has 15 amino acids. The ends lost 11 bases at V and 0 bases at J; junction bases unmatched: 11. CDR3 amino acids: CAGIRGQGYSYEQYF. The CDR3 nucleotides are TGTGCCGGCATCCGGGGACAGGGATACTCCTACGAGCAGTACTTC.

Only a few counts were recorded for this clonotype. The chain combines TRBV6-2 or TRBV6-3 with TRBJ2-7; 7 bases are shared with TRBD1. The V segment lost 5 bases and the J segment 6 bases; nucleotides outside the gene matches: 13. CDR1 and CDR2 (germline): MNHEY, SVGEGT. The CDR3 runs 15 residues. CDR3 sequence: CASSGSVQGSSEQYF. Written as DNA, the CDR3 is TGTGCCAGCAGTGGTTCGGTACAGGGGAGCAGCGAGCAGTACTTC.

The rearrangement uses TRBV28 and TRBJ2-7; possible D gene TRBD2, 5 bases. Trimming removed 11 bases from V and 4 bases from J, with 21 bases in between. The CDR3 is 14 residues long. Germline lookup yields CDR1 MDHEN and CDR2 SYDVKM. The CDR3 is CAAGEGRGYYEQYF. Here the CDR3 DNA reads TGTGCCGCTGGCGAGGGCCGGGGTTATTACGAGCAGTACTTC. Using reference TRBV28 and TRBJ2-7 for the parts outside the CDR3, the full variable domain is DVKVTQSSRYLVKRTGEKVFLECVQDMDHENMFWYRQDPGLGLRLIYFSYDVKMKEKGDIPEGYSVSREKKERFSLILESASTNQTSMYLCAAGEGRGYYEQYFGPGTRLTVT.

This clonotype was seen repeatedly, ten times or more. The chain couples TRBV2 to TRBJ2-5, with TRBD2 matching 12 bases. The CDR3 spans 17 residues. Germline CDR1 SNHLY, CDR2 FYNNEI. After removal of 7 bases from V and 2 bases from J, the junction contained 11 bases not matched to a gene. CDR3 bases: TGTGCCAGCAAGGAGACTAGCGGGAGATCGGGGCAAGAGACCCAGTACTTC. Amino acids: CASKETSGRSGQETQYF.

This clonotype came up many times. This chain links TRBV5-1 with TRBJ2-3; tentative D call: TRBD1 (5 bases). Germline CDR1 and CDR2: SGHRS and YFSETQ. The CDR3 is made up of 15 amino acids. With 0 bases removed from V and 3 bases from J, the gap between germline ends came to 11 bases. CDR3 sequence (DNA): TGCGCCAGCAGCTTGGGGGGCGAGAGGACAGATACGCAGTATTTT. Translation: CASSLGGERTDTQYF.

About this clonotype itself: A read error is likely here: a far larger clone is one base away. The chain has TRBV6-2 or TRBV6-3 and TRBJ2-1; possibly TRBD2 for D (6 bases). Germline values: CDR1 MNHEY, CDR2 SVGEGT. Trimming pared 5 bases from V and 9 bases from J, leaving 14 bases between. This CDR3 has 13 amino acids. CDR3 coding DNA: TGTGCCAGCAGTGGGGATTCGGAGGGTGAGCAGTTCTTC. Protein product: CASSGDSEGEQFF.

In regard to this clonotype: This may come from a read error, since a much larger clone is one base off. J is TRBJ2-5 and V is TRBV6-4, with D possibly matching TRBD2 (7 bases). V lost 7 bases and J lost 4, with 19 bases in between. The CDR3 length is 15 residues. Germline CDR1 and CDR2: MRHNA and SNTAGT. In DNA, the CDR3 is TGTGCCAGCAATAAGAGGGGAGGGGGGGTAGAGACCCAGTACTTC. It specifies CASNKRGGGVETQYF.

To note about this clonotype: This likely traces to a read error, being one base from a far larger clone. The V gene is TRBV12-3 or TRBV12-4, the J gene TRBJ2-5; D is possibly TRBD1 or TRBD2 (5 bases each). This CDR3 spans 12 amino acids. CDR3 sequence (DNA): TGTGCCAGCACCAATCAAGGGGAGACCCATTACTTC. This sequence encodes CASTNQGETHYF.

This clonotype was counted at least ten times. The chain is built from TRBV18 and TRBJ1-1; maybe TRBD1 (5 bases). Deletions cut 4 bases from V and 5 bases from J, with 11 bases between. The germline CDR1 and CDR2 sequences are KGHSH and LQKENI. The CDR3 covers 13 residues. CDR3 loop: CASSRGVGTEAFF. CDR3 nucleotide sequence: TGTGCCAGCTCACGAGGGGTAGGGACTGAAGCTTTCTTT.

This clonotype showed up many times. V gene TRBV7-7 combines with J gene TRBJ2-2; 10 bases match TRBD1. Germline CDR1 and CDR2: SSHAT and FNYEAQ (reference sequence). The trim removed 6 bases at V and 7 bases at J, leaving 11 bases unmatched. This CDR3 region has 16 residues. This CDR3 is CASSPTTGGSVGELFF. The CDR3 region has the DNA TGTGCCAGCAGTCCCACGACAGGGGGCTCCGTCGGGGAGCTGTTTTTT.

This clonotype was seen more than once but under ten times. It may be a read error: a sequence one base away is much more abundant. The CDR3 reads CASSPGGNRPQHF. CDR3 bases: TGTGCCAGCAGTCCAGGGGGAAATCGGCCCCAGCATTTT. The chain is built from TRBV6-1 and TRBJ1-5; 7 bases line up with TRBD1. The CDR3 contains 13 residues. Germline V gene data show CDR1 as MNHNS and CDR2 as SASEGT.

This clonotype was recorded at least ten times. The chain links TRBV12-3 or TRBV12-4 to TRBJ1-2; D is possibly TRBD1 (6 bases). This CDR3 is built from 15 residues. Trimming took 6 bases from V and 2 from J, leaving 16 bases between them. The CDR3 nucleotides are TGTGCCAGCAGCCCTGCAGGGGCATCCAACTATGGCTACACCTTC. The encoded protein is CASSPAGASNYGYTF.

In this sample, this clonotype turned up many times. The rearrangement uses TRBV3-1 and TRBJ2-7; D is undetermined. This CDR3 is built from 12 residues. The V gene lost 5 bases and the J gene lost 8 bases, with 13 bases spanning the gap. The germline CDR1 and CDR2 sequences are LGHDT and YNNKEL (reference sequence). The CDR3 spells CASSYGTSQQYF. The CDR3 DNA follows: TGTGCCAGCAGCTACGGAACAAGTCAGCAGTACTTC.

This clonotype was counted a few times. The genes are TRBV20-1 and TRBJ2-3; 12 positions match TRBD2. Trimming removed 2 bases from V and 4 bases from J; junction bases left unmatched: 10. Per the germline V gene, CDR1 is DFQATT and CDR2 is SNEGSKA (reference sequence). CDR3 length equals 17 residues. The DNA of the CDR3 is TGCAGTGCTAGAAGGGCTAGCGGGAGGGGAAGCGCAGATACGCAGTATTTT. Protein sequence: CSARRASGRGSADTQYF.